Described below is a single T cell receptor beta chain sequence and its context. The protocol was immunoSEQ multiplex PCR, while the TCRdb copy is restricted to in-frame clones and leaves out a portion. Altogether 30,000 to 40,000 clones are present, more than 80% being singletons, with the ten largest covering approximately 45%. The sample originates from a study of blood T cell repertoires in COVID-19. The overall study: COVID-19 samples from acute and convalescent phases originated in the United States, Italy and Spain. T cells, B-cell-depleted T cells, or PBMCs supplied cDNA or gDNA.

Deletions cut 1 base from V and 6 bases from J, with 12 bases between. CDR1 MNHEY and CDR2 SVGAGI come from the germline V gene. This CDR3 contains 14 residues. This receptor was obtained from a man in his 60s with active or convalescent COVID-19. The sample was peripheral blood. The rearrangement uses TRBV6-5 and TRBJ1-1; D is undetermined. The CDR3 sequence: CASSYYTPGAEAFF. CDR3 DNA: TGTGCCAGCAGTTACTACACCCCCGGGGCTGAAGCTTTCTTT.